This is a list of T cell receptor beta chains from one sample in a study of cytomegalovirus exposure and HLA in healthy donors. Libraries were prepared by immunoSEQ multiplex PCR; TCRdb keeps only in-frame clonotypes and omits some of them. The sample carries about 55,000 clones, 75% to 80% recorded once. Source material: PBMCs. The receptors here all came from a female donor in good health and CMV-seronegative. Both conserved end residues are part of each CDR3. Fields, in order: clone size, J gene, D gene, V gene, CDR3 protein, CDR3 DNA. D genes are given only for firm matches. Clone size is shown for a subset of rows, as once, few, many or a class of expanded clone.

size: .; J: TRBJ1-6; D: .; V: TRBV6-5; CDR3: CASTSDSSSPLHF; DNA: TGTGCCAGCACGTCGGACAGCTCCTCACCCCTCCACTTT
size: .; J: TRBJ2-3; D: .; V: TRBV7-3; CDR3: CASSLGLNTDTQYF; DNA: TGTGCCAGCAGCTTGGGGCTCAACACAGATACGCAGTATTTT
size: .; J: TRBJ2-1; D: TRBD2; V: TRBV18; CDR3: CASSPLGTTNEQFF; DNA: TGTGCCAGCTCACCACTCGGGACTACCAATGAGCAGTTCTTC
size: .; J: TRBJ2-7; D: TRBD1; V: TRBV6-5; CDR3: CASGSGTGIYEQYF; DNA: TGTGCCAGCGGCTCCGGGACAGGGATATACGAGCAGTACTTC
size: .; J: TRBJ2-1; D: TRBD2; V: TRBV11-1; CDR3: CASSLGTRSDEQFF; DNA: TGTGCCAGCAGCTTAGGGACTAGGTCCGATGAGCAGTTCTTC
size: .; J: TRBJ2-7; D: .; V: TRBV28; CDR3: CASSLLDRYEQYF; DNA: TGTGCCAGCAGTTTATTGGACAGATACGAGCAGTACTTC
size: .; J: TRBJ2-7; D: .; V: TRBV7-2; CDR3: CASTVTGGYEQYF; DNA: TGTGCCAGCACCGTGACAGGAGGATACGAGCAGTACTTC
size: .; J: TRBJ1-2; D: .; V: TRBV7-9; CDR3: CASSDPTLWGHYGYTF; DNA: TGTGCCAGCAGCGACCCGACACTTTGGGGCCACTATGGCTACACCTTC
size: .; J: TRBJ2-3; D: TRBD1; V: TRBV5-1; CDR3: CASSPEGQGGTDTQYF; DNA: TGCGCCAGTTCGCCGGAGGGACAGGGAGGCACAGATACGCAGTATTTT
size: once; J: TRBJ2-7; D: .; V: TRBV11-2; CDR3: CASSLDRRVEQYF; DNA: TGTGCCAGCAGCTTAGATCGTCGGGTCGAGCAGTACTTC
size: .; J: TRBJ2-1; D: TRBD1; V: TRBV9; CDR3: CASSPAGTGFYEQFF; DNA: TGTGCCAGCAGCCCGGCCGGGACAGGGTTCTATGAGCAGTTCTTC
size: few; J: TRBJ2-7; D: .; V: TRBV28; CDR3: CASSLRGSYEQYF; DNA: TGTGCCAGCAGTTTGAGAGGTTCCTACGAGCAGTACTTC
size: .; J: TRBJ2-1; D: TRBD2; V: TRBV7-6; CDR3: CASSSTIRLAGVNEQFF; DNA: TGTGCCAGCAGCTCCACCATTAGACTAGCGGGAGTCAATGAGCAGTTCTTC
size: few; J: TRBJ2-1; D: TRBD2; V: TRBV27; CDR3: CASSGTSGIGFHEQFF; DNA: TGTGCCAGCAGTGGGACTAGCGGGATAGGCTTCCATGAGCAGTTCTTC
size: .; J: TRBJ2-5; D: TRBD2; V: TRBV7-2; CDR3: CASSPLGRVETQYF; DNA: TGTGCCAGCAGCCCACTAGGGAGGGTAGAGACCCAGTACTTC
size: .; J: TRBJ1-1; D: TRBD1; V: TRBV5-4; CDR3: CASSSGTGPTEAFF; DNA: TGTGCCAGCAGCTCGGGGACAGGGCCCACTGAAGCTTTCTTT
size: .; J: TRBJ2-7; D: TRBD2; V: TRBV25-1; CDR3: CASSESLAGAGYEQYF; DNA: TGTGCCAGCAGTGAATCACTAGCGGGAGCGGGCTACGAGCAGTACTTC
size: .; J: TRBJ2-7; D: .; V: TRBV5-1; CDR3: CASSRTDNPYEQYF; DNA: TGCGCCAGCAGCCGGACGGACAATCCCTACGAGCAGTACTTC
size: .; J: TRBJ1-1; D: .; V: TRBV18; CDR3: CASSSDRSEAFF; DNA: TGTGCCAGCTCGTCGGACAGATCTGAGGCTTTCTTT
size: .; J: TRBJ2-7; D: TRBD1; V: TRBV10-3; CDR3: CASWDSNYEQYF; DNA: TGTGCCAGCTGGGACAGTAACTACGAGCAGTACTTC
size: .; J: TRBJ1-4; D: TRBD1; V: TRBV5-6; CDR3: CASSLGGQGNHEKLFF; DNA: TGTGCCAGCAGCTTGGGGGGACAGGGGAATCATGAAAAACTGTTTTTT
size: .; J: TRBJ1-3; D: TRBD1; V: TRBV7-6; CDR3: CASSASTGGFGGNTIYF; DNA: TGTGCCAGCAGCGCGAGTACAGGGGGCTTCGGTGGAAACACCATATATTTT
size: .; J: TRBJ2-1; D: .; V: TRBV7-6; CDR3: CASSLVGLSYNEQFF; DNA: TGTGCCAGCAGCTTAGTCGGACTTAGCTACAATGAGCAGTTCTTC
size: .; J: TRBJ2-7; D: .; V: TRBV27; CDR3: CASSLMVGYEQYF; DNA: TGTGCCAGCAGTTTAATGGTCGGCTACGAGCAGTACTTC
size: .; J: TRBJ2-3; D: .; V: TRBV2; CDR3: CASSYLISTDTQYF; DNA: TGTGCCAGCAGCTACCTAATTAGCACAGATACGCAGTATTTT
size: .; J: TRBJ1-5; D: .; V: TRBV19; CDR3: CASSTTWGGAGNQPQHF; DNA: TGTGCCAGTAGTACCACGTGGGGGGGGGCGGGCAATCAGCCCCAGCATTTT
size: .; J: TRBJ1-4; D: TRBD1; V: TRBV28; CDR3: CASSFQGAREKLFF; DNA: TGTGCCAGCAGTTTCCAGGGGGCCAGGGAAAAACTGTTTTTT